The 13 T cell receptor beta chains below all came from one sample that was sequenced in a study of cytomegalovirus exposure and HLA in healthy donors. PCR employed 60 Vbeta and 13 Jbeta primers. Sequencing was performed with immunoSEQ multiplex PCR; in TCRdb, only in-frame clones are kept and a portion is missing. The sample holds some 51,000 clones, 77% seen once. The sequenced sample was PBMCs. The receptor set was obtained from a female donor in good health and CMV-seronegative.

The chain carries TRBV5-1 and TRBJ2-3, with TRBD1 matching 7 bases. CDR3 length equals 16 residues. V lost 4 bases to trimming and J lost 2 bases; unmatched junction nucleotides: 10. Germline-derived CDR1 and CDR2 are SGHRS and YFSETQ. The CDR3 spells CASSLGQAVLTDTQYF. CDR3 in DNA: TGCGCCAGCAGCCTCGGACAGGCGGTACTCACAGATACGCAGTATTTT. Combining the CDR3 with reference TRBV5-1 and TRBJ2-3 gives the whole variable domain KAGVTQTPRYLIKTRGQQVTLSCSPISGHRSVSWYQQTPGQGLQFLFEYFSETQRNKGNFPGRFSGRQFSNSRSEMNVSTLELGDSALYLCASSLGQAVLTDTQYFGPGTRLTVL.

This CDR3 reads CASSQVAGDADSGANVLTF. In DNA, the CDR3 is TGTGCCAGCAGCCAAGTGGCAGGGGACGCCGACTCTGGGGCCAACGTCCTGACTTTC. The V and J genes are TRBV14 and TRBJ2-6; D is possibly TRBD1 (6 bases). The germline V gene encodes CDR1 SGHDN and CDR2 FVKESK. The length of the CDR3 is 19 residues. Trimming cost V 1 base and J 0 bases, with 16 bases left between them.

V and J are TRBV29-1 and TRBJ2-7; D might be TRBD2 (6 bases). V shed 4 bases and J shed 5 bases, with 12 bases lying between them. The CDR3 is made up of 12 amino acids. Germline V CDR1 and CDR2: SQVTM, ANQGSEA. The CDR3 sequence: CSVASAPDEQYF. DNA for the CDR3: TGCAGCGTTGCTAGCGCCCCGGACGAGCAGTACTTC.

V usage is TRBV6-5 and J usage is TRBJ1-6; 8 nucleotides match TRBD1. The CDR3 runs to 13 residues. V lost 5 bases and J lost 10; bases outside the gene matches: 4. Germline V gene lookup returns CDR1 MNHEY and CDR2 SVGAGI. This CDR3 is CASSIRGRSPLHF. In DNA, the CDR3 is TGTGCCAGCAGTATCAGGGGGCGATCACCCCTCCACTTT.

The table lists this clone with a few counts. The V gene is TRBV6-5, the J gene TRBJ2-3, with 7 nucleotides matching TRBD2. Germline-derived CDR1 and CDR2 are MNHEY and SVGAGI. Trimming cost V 5 bases and J 6 bases; bases outside gene matches: 2. The CDR3 runs 12 residues. The CDR3 coding sequence is TGTGCCAGCAGTCCCGGGGGGGATACGCAGTATTTT. Translated: CASSPGGDTQYF.

This sequence joins TRBV2 and TRBJ1-3; the D gene is possibly TRBD1 (5 bases). The CDR3 has 17 residues. V gave up 3 bases and J gave up 0 bases, with 15 bases separating them. Germline CDR1 reads SNHLY; CDR2 reads FYNNEI. The CDR3 reads CASSDTGTPGSGNTIYF. The CDR3, as DNA: TGTGCCAGCAGTGACACCGGGACTCCAGGCTCTGGAAACACCATATATTTT.

CDR3 region: CASSSRLAGEQYF. The CDR3 DNA follows: TGTGCCAGCAGCTCTAGACTAGCGGGCGAGCAGTACTTC. The rearrangement joins TRBV9 to TRBJ2-5; TRBD2 matches at 10 bases. Judging by the DNA end, TRBJ2-7 fits better; the J call may be wrong. Germline V gene lookup returns CDR1 SGDLS and CDR2 YYNGEE. The CDR3 runs to 13 residues.

This clone was seen once. This rearrangement joins TRBV7-2 to TRBJ1-1, with D possibly TRBD1 on 6 matching bases. Germline loops: CDR1 SGHTA, CDR2 FQGNSA. The CDR3 runs 15 residues. V was cut by 5 bases and J by 0 bases, with 13 bases left in between. CDR3 nucleotides: TGTGCCAGCAGCAGATACAGGGTGATGAACACTGAAGCTTTCTTT. Protein product: CASSRYRVMNTEAFF.

Comment on this clone: Compared with germline, one end of the junction differs, possibly owing to a read error. The rearrangement joins TRBV7-9 to TRBJ1-2; 7 nucleotides line up with TRBD1. Germline V gives CDR1 SEHNR, CDR2 FQNEAQ (reference sequence). The CDR3 runs to 16 residues. DNA of the CDR3: TGTGCCAGCAGCCGCGGGACAGTTCTTGATAACGATGGCTACACCTTC. Encoded protein: CASSRGTVLDNDGYTF. Complete variable domain (other parts from reference TRBV7-9 and TRBJ1-2): DTGVSQNPRHKITKRGQNVTFRCDPISEHNRLYWYRQTLGQGPEFLTYFQNEAQLEKSRLLSDRFSAERPKGSFSTLEIQRTEQGDSAMYLCASSRGTVLDNDGYTFGSGTRLTVV.

The chain carries TRBV4-2 and TRBJ2-3; a weak D match, TRBD1 (7 bases). CDR1 is LGHNA and CDR2 is YNFKEQ in the germline V gene. V gave up 2 bases and J gave up 4 bases, with 13 bases separating them. This CDR3 spans 15 amino acids. The DNA for the CDR3 is TGTGCCAGCAGCCAAACAGGGGAGGCCGCAGATACGCAGTATTTT. It yields the protein CASSQTGEAADTQYF.

V gene TRBV27 combines with J gene TRBJ1-6; 8 positions match TRBD1. V trimming: 1 base; J trimming: 14 bases; junction bases outside the gene matches: 10. CDR1 and CDR2 (germline): MNHEY, SMNVEV (reference sequence). CDR3 size: 15 residues. The CDR3 here is CASSLFALQGGSLHF. The CDR3 nucleotides read TGTGCCAGCAGTTTATTTGCTCTACAGGGGGGATCCCTCCACTTT.

The V gene is TRBV28, the J gene TRBJ1-2; 8 positions agree with TRBD1. Trimming cost V 6 bases and J 8 bases; bases outside gene matches: 17. The V gene's germline CDR1 is MDHEN and CDR2 SYDVKM. The length of the CDR3 is 16 residues. CDR3 loop: CASRLQLRTGSEGYTF. CDR3 sequence (DNA): TGTGCCAGCAGACTCCAACTACGGACAGGGTCTGAAGGCTACACCTTC.

For this clone: Given the absence of the conserved phenylalanine or tryptophan at the CDR3 end, a read error is likely. The chain couples TRBV6-1 to TRBJ1-1; D possibly corresponds to TRBD1 (6 bases). The CDR3 loop spans 13 amino acids. Trimming removed 6 bases from V and 1 base from J, with 9 bases in between. Germline lookup yields CDR1 MNHNS and CDR2 SASEGT. The CDR3 DNA reads as TGTGCCAGCAGGGCGGACAGGAACACTGAAGCTTTCGTT. Amino acids: CASRADRNTEAFV.